A selection of T cell receptor beta chains follows, all from one sample in a study of T cells in Graves' hyperthyroidism and ophthalmopathy. Using its own MiXCR run on the multiplex PCR reads, TCRdb lists one record per CDR3 protein. The profile shows a few hundred thousand distinct CDR3 sequences, approximately 48% of them singletons. The sample taken for sequencing was peripheral blood or thyroid tissue (not recorded which). All receptors derive from an adult woman with Graves' disease, either hyperthyroidism or ophthalmopathy (not recorded which). Each CDR3 is given with its conserved first and last residue. Each record gives: V gene, D gene, J gene, clone size, CDR3 DNA, CDR3 protein. The D gene is left open where the match is weak. Rows give clone size only sometimes, using once, few, many, or a class for an expanded clone.

TRBV7-9	NA	TRBJ2-2	few	TGTGCCAGCATTGAGACGGGCACCGGGGAGCTGTTTTTT	CASIETGTGELFF
TRBV19	TRBD1	TRBJ1-2	many	TGTGCCAGTAGTATAGGGACAGGACGCTCCTATGGCTACACCTTC	CASSIGTGRSYGYTF
TRBV7-2	TRBD2	TRBJ2-5	many	TGTGCCAGCAGCCCCGGGGGGGCTACACAAGAGACCCAGTACTTC	CASSPGGATQETQYF
TRBV7-2	NA	TRBJ1-6	many	TGTGCCAGCAGCTTAGCGTACAGGAAGGATTCACCCCTCCACTTT	CASSLAYRKDSPLHF
TRBV2	NA	TRBJ2-2	NA	TGTGCCAGCAGGACGGAGGGCGGGGAGCTGTTTTTT	CASRTEGGELFF
TRBV15	NA	TRBJ1-5	NA	TGTGCCACTCGAATGTTTGGACGTACGGTGGATCAGCCCCAGCATTTT	CATRMFGRTVDQPQHF
TRBV11-1	NA	TRBJ2-5	many	TGTGCCAGCAGCTTAGGGCAGCACCAAGAGACCCAGTACTTC	CASSLGQHQETQYF
TRBV5-1	NA	TRBJ1-1	NA	TGCGCCAGCGGGGGGTCGAACACTGAAGCTTTCTTT	CASGGSNTEAFF
TRBV7-9	TRBD2	TRBJ2-2	many	TGTGCCAGCACCTTCCTCTTAGCGGGGAACACCGGGGAGCTGTTTTTT	CASTFLLAGNTGELFF
TRBV2	TRBD1	TRBJ2-7	NA	TGTGCCAGCTTGCGGCAGGGGGCGGGCGAGCAGTACTTC	CASLRQGAGEQYF
TRBV5-1	NA	TRBJ2-1	NA	TGCGCCAGCAGCTTCGACAAACGGGTTGAGCAGTTCTTC	CASSFDKRVEQFF
TRBV4-1	NA	TRBJ1-1	NA	TGCGCCAGCAGTGACGAAGGTTGGATGAACACTGAAGCTTTCTTT	CASSDEGWMNTEAFF